The 8 T cell receptor beta chains listed next were all sequenced from one sample in a study of OX40 agonist ivuxolimab in advanced cancers. The table came from immunoSEQ multiplex PCR; TCRdb's copy has only in-frame clones and leaves some out. The sample includes roughly 14,000 clones, 82% seen only once; the top ten take about 39%. The starting material was CD4+ or CD8+ T cells sorted from blood, obtained in a trial of the OX40 agonist ivuxolimab. The receptors derive from an adult with an advanced solid tumor such as melanoma, head and neck, liver or kidney cancer.

CDR3 loop: CASSDEGSSNQPQHF. CDR3 nucleotides: TGTGCCAGCAGTGACGAGGGGTCGAGCAATCAGCCCCAGCATTTT. J is TRBJ1-5 and V is TRBV6-1; a possible D gene is TRBD1 (5 bases). Germline CDR1 reads MNHNS; CDR2 reads SASEGT. The V end lost 3 bases, the J end lost 1 base, and 10 bases lay between the germline ends. The CDR3 consists of 15 residues.

The chain joins TRBV4-1 to TRBJ2-1; 8 nucleotides agree with TRBD2. This CDR3 is 18 amino acids long. V dropped 1 base and J dropped 8; count of bases not matched to a gene: 16. Looked up from germline, CDR1 is MGHRA and CDR2 is YSYEKL. The CDR3 loop is CASSQAYGEEASGHEQFF. The CDR3, as DNA: TGCGCCAGCAGCCAAGCATACGGAGAGGAGGCTAGCGGGCATGAGCAGTTCTTC.

The genes are TRBV30 and TRBJ1-5; D remains unclear. Germline CDR1 reads GTSNPN; CDR2 reads SVGIG (reference sequence). This CDR3 spans 13 amino acids. Trimming shortened V by 0 bases and J by 6 bases, and 9 bases separated the two germline ends. The CDR3 coding sequence is TGTGCCTGGAGTGTACCGGGGTCTCAGCCCCAGCATTTT. This translates into CAWSVPGSQPQHF. Full variable domain (rest looked up from reference TRBV30 and TRBJ1-5): SQTIHQWPATLVQPVGSPLSLECTVEGTSNPNLYWYRQAAGRGLQLLFYSVGIGQISSEVPQNLSASRPQDRQFILSSKKLLLSDSGFYLCAWSVPGSQPQHFGDGTRLSIL.

This clone was seen only a few times. The rearrangement uses TRBV19 and TRBJ1-6; 7 nucleotides agree with TRBD1. There are 12 residues in the CDR3. V trimming: 1 base; J trimming: 14 bases; junction bases outside the gene matches: 2. Germline-derived CDR1 and CDR2 are LNHDA and SQIVND (reference sequence). The CDR3 DNA is TGTGCCAGTAGTATAGGGACAGGCTCCCTCCACTTT. Residues: CASSIGTGSLHF.

The CDR3 region is CASSPQGLGSNQYF. CDR3 nucleotides: TGTGCCAGCTCACCACAGGGTCTGGGATCTAATCAGTACTTC. The gene calls are TRBV18 and TRBJ2-7; unclear D gene. The length of the CDR3 is 14 residues. Per the germline V gene, CDR1 is KGHSH and CDR2 is LQKENI. The ends were cut back, 1 base at V and 10 bases at J, with 17 bases in the middle.

This chain's CDR3 is CASRASAGGVQYF. Here the CDR3 DNA reads TGTGCCAGCAGAGCCTCTGCGGGAGGCGTTCAGTACTTC. The chain recombines TRBV2 with TRBJ2-7, with TRBD2 matching over 8 bases. The CDR3 spans 13 residues. V shed 6 bases and J 10 bases; nucleotides not matched to a gene: 11. The V gene's germline CDR1 is SNHLY and CDR2 FYNNEI.

This clone was seen once. J is TRBJ2-7 and V is TRBV28; 10 bases are shared with TRBD2. Trimming took 4 bases from V and 0 from J; bases not matched to a gene: 6. Germline V gene data show CDR1 as MDHEN and CDR2 as SYDVKM. The CDR3 covers 16 residues. The CDR3 sequence is CASSSPSGSPSYEQYF. DNA for the CDR3: TGTGCCAGCAGTTCCCCTAGCGGGAGTCCCTCCTACGAGCAGTACTTC. The complete variable domain, with remaining parts taken from reference TRBV28 and TRBJ2-7, reads DVKVTQSSRYLVKRTGEKVFLECVQDMDHENMFWYRQDPGLGLRLIYFSYDVKMKEKGDIPEGYSVSREKKERFSLILESASTNQTSMYLCASSSPSGSPSYEQYFGPGTRLTVT.

V and J are TRBV10-3 and TRBJ1-5, with D uncertain. The ends were cut back, 4 bases at V and 2 bases at J, with 9 bases in the middle. The CDR3 length is 14 residues. Germline V gene lookup returns CDR1 ENHRY and CDR2 SYGVKD. Here the CDR3 reads CAISVTAGNQPQHF. The CDR3 region has the DNA TGTGCCATCAGTGTAACGGCAGGCAATCAGCCCCAGCATTTT.